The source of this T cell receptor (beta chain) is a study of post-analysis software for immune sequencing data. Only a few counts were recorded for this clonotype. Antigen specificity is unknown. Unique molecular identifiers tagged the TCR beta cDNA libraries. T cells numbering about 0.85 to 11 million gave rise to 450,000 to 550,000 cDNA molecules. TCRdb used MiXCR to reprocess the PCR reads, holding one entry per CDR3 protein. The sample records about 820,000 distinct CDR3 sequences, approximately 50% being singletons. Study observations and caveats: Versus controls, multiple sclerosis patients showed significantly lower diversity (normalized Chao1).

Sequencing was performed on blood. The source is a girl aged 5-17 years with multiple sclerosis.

The CDR3 is CSTRRGYEQYF. CDR3 DNA: TGCAGCACAAGAAGGGGCTACGAGCAGTACTTC. V gene TRBV29-1 combines with J gene TRBJ2-7, with D possibly matching TRBD1 (5 bases). Germline assignment: CDR1 SQVTM and CDR2 ANQGSEA. V dropped 8 bases and J dropped 3 bases, with 11 bases sitting between them. The CDR3 spans 11 residues.